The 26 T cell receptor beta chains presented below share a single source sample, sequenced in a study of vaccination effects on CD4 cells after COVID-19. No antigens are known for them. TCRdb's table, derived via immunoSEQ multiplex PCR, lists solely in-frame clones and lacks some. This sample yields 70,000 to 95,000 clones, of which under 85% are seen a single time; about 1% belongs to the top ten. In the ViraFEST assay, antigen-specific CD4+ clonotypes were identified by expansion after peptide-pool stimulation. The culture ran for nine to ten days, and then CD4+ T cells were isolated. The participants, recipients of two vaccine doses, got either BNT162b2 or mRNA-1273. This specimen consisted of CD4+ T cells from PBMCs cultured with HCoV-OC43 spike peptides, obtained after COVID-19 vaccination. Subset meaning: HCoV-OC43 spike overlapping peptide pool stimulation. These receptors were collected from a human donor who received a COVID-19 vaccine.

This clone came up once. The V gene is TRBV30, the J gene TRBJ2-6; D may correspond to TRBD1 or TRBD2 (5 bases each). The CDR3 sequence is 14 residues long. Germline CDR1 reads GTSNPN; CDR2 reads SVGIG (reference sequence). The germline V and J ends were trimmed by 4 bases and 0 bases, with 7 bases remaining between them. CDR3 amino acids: CAWNGGSGANVLTF. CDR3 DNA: TGTGCCTGGAATGGGGGCTCTGGGGCCAACGTCCTGACTTTC.

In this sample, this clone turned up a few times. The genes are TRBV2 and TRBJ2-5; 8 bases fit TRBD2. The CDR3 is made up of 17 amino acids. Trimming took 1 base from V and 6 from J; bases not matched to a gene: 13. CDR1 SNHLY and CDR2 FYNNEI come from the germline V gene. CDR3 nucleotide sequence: TGTGCCAGCAGTGAAGGCCTGGGGAGCGGGGGTAGGAAGACCCAGTACTTC. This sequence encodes CASSEGLGSGGRKTQYF.

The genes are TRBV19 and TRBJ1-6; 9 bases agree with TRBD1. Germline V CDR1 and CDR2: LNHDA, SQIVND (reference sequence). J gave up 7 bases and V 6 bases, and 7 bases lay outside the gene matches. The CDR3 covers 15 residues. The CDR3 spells CASSPIGTGNSPLHF. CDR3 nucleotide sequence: TGTGCCAGTAGCCCGATCGGGACAGGGAATTCACCCCTCCACTTT.

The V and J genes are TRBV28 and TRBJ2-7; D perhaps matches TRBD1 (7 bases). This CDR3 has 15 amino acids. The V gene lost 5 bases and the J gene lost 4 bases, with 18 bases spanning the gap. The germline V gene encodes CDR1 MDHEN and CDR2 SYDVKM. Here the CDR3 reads CASSVAGGNSYEQYV. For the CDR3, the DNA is TGTGCCAGCAGTGTGGCAGGGGGGAATAGTTACGAGCAGTACGTC.

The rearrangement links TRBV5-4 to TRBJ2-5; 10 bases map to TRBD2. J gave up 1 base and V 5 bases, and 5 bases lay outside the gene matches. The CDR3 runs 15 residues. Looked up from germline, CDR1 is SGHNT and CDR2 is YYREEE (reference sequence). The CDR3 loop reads CASRSSGGSQETQYF. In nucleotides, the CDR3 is TGTGCCAGCAGATCTAGCGGGGGCTCCCAAGAGACCCAGTACTTC.

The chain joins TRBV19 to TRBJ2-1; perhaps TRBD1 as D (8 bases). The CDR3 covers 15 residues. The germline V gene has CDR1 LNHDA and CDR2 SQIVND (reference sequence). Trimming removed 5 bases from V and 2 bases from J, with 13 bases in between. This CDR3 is CASSPGGQAYNEQFF. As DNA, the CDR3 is TGTGCCAGTAGTCCGGGGGGACAGGCCTACAATGAGCAGTTCTTC.

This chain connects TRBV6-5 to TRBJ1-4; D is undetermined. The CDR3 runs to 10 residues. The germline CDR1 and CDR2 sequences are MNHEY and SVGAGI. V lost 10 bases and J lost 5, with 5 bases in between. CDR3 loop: CATLNEKLFF. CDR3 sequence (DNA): TGTGCCACCCTAAATGAAAAACTGTTTTTT.

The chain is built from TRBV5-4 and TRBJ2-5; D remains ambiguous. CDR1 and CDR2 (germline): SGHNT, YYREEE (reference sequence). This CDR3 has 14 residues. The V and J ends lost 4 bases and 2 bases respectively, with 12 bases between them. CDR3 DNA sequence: TGTGCCAGCAGCCCCTTTTTAGGGCAAGAGACCCAGTACTTC. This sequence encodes CASSPFLGQETQYF.

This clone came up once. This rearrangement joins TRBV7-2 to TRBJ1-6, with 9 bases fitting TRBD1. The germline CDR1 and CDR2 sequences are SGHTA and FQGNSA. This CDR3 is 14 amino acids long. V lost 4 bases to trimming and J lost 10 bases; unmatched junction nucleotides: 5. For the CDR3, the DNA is TGTGCCAGCAGCTCAGGACAGGGGCGCTCACCCCTCCACTTT. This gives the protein CASSSGQGRSPLHF.

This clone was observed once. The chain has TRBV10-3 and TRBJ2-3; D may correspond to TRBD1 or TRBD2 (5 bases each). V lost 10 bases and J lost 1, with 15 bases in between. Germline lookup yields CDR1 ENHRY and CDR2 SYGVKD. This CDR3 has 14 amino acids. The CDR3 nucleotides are TGTGCCACCCTTGGGGGAGTCGGCACAGATACGCAGTATTTT. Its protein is CATLGGVGTDTQYF.

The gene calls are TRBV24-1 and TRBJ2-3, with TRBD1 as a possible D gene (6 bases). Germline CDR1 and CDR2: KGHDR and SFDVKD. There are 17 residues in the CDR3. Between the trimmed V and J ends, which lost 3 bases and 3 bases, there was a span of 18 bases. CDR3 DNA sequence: TGTGCCACCAGTGATCCCCGGGAAGGGGGAGCGACAGATACGCAGTATTTT. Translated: CATSDPREGGATDTQYF.

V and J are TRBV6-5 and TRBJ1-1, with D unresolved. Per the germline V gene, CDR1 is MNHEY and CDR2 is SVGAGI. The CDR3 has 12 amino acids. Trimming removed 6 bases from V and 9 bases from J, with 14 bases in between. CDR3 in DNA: TGTGCCAGCAGGCCGGACGGAAGACAAGCTTTCTTT. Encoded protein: CASRPDGRQAFF.

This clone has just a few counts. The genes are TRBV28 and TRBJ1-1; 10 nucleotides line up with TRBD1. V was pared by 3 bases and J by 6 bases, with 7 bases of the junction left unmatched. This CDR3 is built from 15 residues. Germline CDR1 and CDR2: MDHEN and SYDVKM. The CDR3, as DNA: TGTGCCAGCAGTTTGGCGACAGGGGGCCGAGCTGAAGCTTTCTTT. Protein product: CASSLATGGRAEAFF.

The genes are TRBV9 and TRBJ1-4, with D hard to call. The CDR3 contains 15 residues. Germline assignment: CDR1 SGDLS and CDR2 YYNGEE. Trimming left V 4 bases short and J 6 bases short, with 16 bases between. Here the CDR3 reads CASSPSVEGYEKLFF. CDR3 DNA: TGTGCCAGCAGCCCTTCGGTGGAAGGATATGAAAAACTGTTTTTT.

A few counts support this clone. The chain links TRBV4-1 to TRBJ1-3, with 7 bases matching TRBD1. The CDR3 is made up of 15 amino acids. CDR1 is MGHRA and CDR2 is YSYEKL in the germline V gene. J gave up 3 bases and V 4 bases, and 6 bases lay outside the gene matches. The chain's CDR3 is CASSRDRDNGNTIYF. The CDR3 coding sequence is TGCGCCAGCAGCCGCGACAGGGACAATGGAAACACCATATATTTT.

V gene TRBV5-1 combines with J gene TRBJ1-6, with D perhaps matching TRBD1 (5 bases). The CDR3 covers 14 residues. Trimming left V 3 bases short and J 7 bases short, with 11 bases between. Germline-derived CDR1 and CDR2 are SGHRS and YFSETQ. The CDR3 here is CASSSPPGNSPLHF. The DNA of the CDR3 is TGCGCCAGCAGCTCACCTCCAGGGAATTCACCCCTCCACTTT.

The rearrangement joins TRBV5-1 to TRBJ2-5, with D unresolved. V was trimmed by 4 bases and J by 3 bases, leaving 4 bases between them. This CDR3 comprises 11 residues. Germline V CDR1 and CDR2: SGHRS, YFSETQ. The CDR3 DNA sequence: TGCGCCAGCAGCCCTGAAGAGACCCAGTACTTC. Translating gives CASSPEETQYF.

The CDR3 DNA follows: TGTGCCAGCAGCCCAGGGAGTACGCAGTATTTT. This translates into CASSPGSTQYF. This rearrangement joins TRBV3-1 (or the pseudogene TRBV3-2) to TRBJ2-3; possibly TRBD1 or TRBD2 for D (5 bases each). In germline, CDR1 is LGHDT, CDR2 YNNKEL (reference sequence). The CDR3 runs 11 residues. The V and J ends lost 4 bases and 8 bases respectively, with 7 bases between them.

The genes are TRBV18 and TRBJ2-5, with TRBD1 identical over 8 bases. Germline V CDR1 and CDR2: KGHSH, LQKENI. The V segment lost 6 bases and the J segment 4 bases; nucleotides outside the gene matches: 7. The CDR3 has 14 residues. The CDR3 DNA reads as TGTGCCAGCTCCTCGGACAGGGAAGCAGAGACCCAGTACTTC. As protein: CASSSDREAETQYF.

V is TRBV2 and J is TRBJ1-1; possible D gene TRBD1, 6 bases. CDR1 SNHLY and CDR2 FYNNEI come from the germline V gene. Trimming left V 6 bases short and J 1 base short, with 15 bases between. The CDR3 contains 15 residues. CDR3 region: CASSRGTSTNTEAFF. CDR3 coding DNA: TGTGCCAGCAGCCGGGGGACATCCACGAACACTGAAGCTTTCTTT.

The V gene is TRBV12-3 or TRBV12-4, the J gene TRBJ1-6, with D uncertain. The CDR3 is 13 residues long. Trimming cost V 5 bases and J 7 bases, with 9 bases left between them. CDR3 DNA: TGTGCCAGCAGTCCCCCGGGGAATTCACCCCTCCACTTT. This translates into CASSPPGNSPLHF.

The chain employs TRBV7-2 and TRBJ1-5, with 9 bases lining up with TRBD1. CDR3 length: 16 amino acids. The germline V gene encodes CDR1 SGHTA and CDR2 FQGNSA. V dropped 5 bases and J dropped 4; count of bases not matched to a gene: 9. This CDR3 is CASSPRLGQGNQPQHF. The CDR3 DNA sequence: TGTGCCAGCAGCCCCCGATTGGGACAGGGAAATCAGCCCCAGCATTTT. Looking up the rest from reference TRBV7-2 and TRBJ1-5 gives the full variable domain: GAGVSQSPSNKVTEKGKDVELRCDPISGHTALYWYRQSLGQGLEFLIYFQGNSAPDKSGLPSDRFSAERTGGSVSTLTIQRTQQEDSAVYLCASSPRLGQGNQPQHFGDGTRLSIL.

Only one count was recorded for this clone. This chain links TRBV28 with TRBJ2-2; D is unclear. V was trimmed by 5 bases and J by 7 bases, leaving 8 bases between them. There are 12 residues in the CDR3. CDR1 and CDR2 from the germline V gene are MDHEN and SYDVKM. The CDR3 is CASSLRHGELFF. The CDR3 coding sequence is TGTGCCAGCAGTCTACGGCACGGGGAGCTGTTTTTT.

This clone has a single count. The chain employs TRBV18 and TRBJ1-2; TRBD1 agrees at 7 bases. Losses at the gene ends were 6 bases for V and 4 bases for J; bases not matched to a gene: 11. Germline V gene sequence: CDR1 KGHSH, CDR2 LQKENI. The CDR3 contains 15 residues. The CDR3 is CASSLDRVGAYGYTF. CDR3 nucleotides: TGTGCCAGCTCGCTTGACAGGGTGGGGGCCTATGGCTACACCTTC.

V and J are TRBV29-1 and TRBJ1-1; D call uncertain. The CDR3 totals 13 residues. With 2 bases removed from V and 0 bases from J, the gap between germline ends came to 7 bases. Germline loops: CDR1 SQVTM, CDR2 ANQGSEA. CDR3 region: CSVEREMNTEAFF. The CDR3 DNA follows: TGCAGCGTTGAACGGGAGATGAACACTGAAGCTTTCTTT.

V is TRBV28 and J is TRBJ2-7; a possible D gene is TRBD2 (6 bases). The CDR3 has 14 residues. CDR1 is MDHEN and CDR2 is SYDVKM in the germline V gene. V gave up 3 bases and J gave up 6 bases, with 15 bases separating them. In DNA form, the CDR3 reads TGTGCCAGCAGTTTTGTTGCGGGAATCGGCGAGCAGTACGTC. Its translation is CASSFVAGIGEQYV.